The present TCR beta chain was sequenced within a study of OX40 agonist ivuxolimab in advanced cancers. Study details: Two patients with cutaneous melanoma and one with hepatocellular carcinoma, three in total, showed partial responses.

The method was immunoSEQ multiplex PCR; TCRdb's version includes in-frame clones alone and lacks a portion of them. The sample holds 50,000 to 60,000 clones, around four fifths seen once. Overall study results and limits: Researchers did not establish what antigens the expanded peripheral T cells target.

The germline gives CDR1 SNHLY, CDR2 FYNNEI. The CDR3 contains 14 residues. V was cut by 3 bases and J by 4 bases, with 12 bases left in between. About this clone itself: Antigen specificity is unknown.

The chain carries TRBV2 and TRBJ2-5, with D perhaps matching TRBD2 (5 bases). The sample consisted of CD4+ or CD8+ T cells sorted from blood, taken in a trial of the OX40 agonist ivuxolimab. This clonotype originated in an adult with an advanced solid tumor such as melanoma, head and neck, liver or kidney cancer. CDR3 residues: CASSESPGIETQYF. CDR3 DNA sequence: TGTGCCAGCAGTGAGTCTCCCGGGATAGAGACCCAGTACTTC.